Presented here are 22 T cell receptor beta chains from one specimen sequenced in a study of blood T cell repertoires in COVID-19. This table comes from immunoSEQ multiplex PCR, and its TCRdb copy is limited to in-frame clones, with some not included. The data hold about 350,000 clones, with about 90% observed a single time. The sequencing input was PBMCs or T cells enriched from blood (not recorded which). Receptor source: a woman in her twenties or thirties who had recovered from COVID-19.

Points on this clone: A read error may produce the germline difference seen at one junction end. The rearrangement links TRBV28 to TRBJ1-2; 8 bases fit TRBD1. From germline, CDR1 is MDHEN and CDR2 SYDVKM. The CDR3 has 13 residues. CDR3 loop: CASSQGAVYSYTF. The CDR3 region has the DNA TGTGCCAGCAGCCAGGGGGCAGTCTATAGCTACACCTTC.

The chain joins TRBV9 to TRBJ2-4; D possibly corresponds to TRBD1 (6 bases). This CDR3 is 14 amino acids long. Between the trimmed V and J ends, which lost 2 bases and 9 bases, there was a span of 15 bases. The germline CDR1 and CDR2 sequences are SGDLS and YYNGEE. The CDR3 here is CASSVDSRVGIQYF. CDR3 sequence (DNA): TGTGCCAGCAGCGTGGACAGTCGAGTTGGCATTCAGTACTTC.

V gene TRBV3-1 (or the pseudogene TRBV3-2) combines with J gene TRBJ1-4; no definite D call. V gave up 1 base and J gave up 5 bases, with 8 bases separating them. The germline CDR1 and CDR2 sequences are LGHDT and YNNKEL (reference sequence). CDR3 size: 14 residues. As DNA, the CDR3 is TGTGCCAGCAGCCAAGGTCCACGGAATGAAAAACTGTTTTTT. It codes for CASSQGPRNEKLFF.

Here the CDR3 DNA reads TGTGCCAGCAGCGTAGGCAGGGAGGGTTCACCCCTCCACTTT. Its protein is CASSVGREGSPLHF. The rearrangement uses TRBV9 and TRBJ1-6, with TRBD1 as a possible D gene (5 bases). Per germline, CDR1 SGDLS and CDR2 YYNGEE. With 0 bases removed from V and 9 bases from J, the gap between germline ends came to 10 bases. The CDR3 has 14 amino acids.

This clone was seen just once. The J gene is TRBJ1-2, the V gene TRBV19; D is undetermined. The CDR3 runs 10 residues. Trimming left V 7 bases short and J 4 bases short, with 4 bases between. CDR1 is LNHDA, CDR2 SQIVND, per germline (reference sequence). CDR3 amino acids: CASISYGYTF. The CDR3 DNA follows: TGTGCCAGTATCAGCTATGGCTACACCTTC.

This chain connects TRBV13 to TRBJ2-7; tentative D call: TRBD1 (5 bases). This CDR3 spans 15 amino acids. V was pared by 0 bases and J by 2 bases, with 11 bases between. From germline, CDR1 is PRHDT and CDR2 FYEKMQ (reference sequence). CDR3 in DNA: TGTGCCAGCAGCTTAGGAGTCGACAGTCCCTACGAGCAGTACTTC. Protein sequence: CASSLGVDSPYEQYF. The entire variable domain, with the rest obtained from reference TRBV13 and TRBJ2-7, is as follows: AAGVIQSPRHLIKEKRETATLKCYPIPRHDTVYWYQQGPGQDPQFLISFYEKMQSDKGSIPDRFSAQQFSDYHSELNMSSLELGDSALYFCASSLGVDSPYEQYFGPGTRLTVT.

V gene TRBV7-2 combines with J gene TRBJ2-7; tentatively, D is TRBD1 (6 bases). The germline gives CDR1 SGHTA, CDR2 FQGNSA. Trimming took 5 bases from V and 3 from J, leaving 17 bases between them. The CDR3 extends over 15 amino acids. In DNA form, the CDR3 reads TGTGCCAGCAGCCCGGACAGCTCTTTTAGCTACGAGCAGTACTTC. Protein: CASSPDSSFSYEQYF.

The rearrangement uses TRBV12-2 and TRBJ2-3; the table assigns TRBD2, which was not confirmed against the DNA. TRBV12-2 is tagged as a pseudogene. The CDR3 spans 13 residues. The CDR3 loop is CASGGMSTDTQYF. In nucleotides, the CDR3 is TGTGCAAGTGGGGGGATGAGCACAGATACGCAGTATTTT.

V usage is TRBV27 and J usage is TRBJ2-7, with 9 bases aligning to TRBD1. The CDR3 spans 16 residues. Trimming at V came to 6 bases and at J to 5 bases, leaving 14 bases not matched to a gene. Germline CDR1 is MNHEY and CDR2 is SMNVEV (reference sequence). The CDR3 reads CASSIIGGQGPHEQYF. CDR3 nucleotides: TGTGCCAGCAGCATTATCGGGGGACAGGGTCCCCACGAGCAGTACTTC.

The rearrangement uses TRBV7-9 and TRBJ2-2; D perhaps matches TRBD2 (6 bases). Germline loops: CDR1 SEHNR, CDR2 FQNEAQ (reference sequence). The CDR3 totals 16 residues. V was pared by 5 bases and J by 4 bases, with 17 bases between. This CDR3 reads CASSRSGLEGTGELFF. The CDR3 DNA reads as TGTGCCAGCAGCCGCTCCGGGTTGGAGGGCACCGGGGAGCTGTTTTTT.

V usage is TRBV11-2 and J usage is TRBJ2-3, with TRBD2 matching over 10 bases. Germline V gene lookup returns CDR1 SGHAT and CDR2 FQNNGV. CDR3 length equals 15 residues. V lost 6 bases, J lost 0 bases, and 3 bases stayed unmatched. The CDR3 spells CASSKLAGSTDTQYF. CDR3 sequence (DNA): TGTGCCAGCAGTAAACTAGCGGGGAGCACAGATACGCAGTATTTT.

The chain uses TRBV19 and TRBJ1-1; no firm D call. CDR1 and CDR2 from the germline V gene are LNHDA and SQIVND (reference sequence). The CDR3 contains 13 residues. Trimming cost V 3 bases and J 3 bases, with 8 bases left between them. In DNA, the CDR3 is TGTGCCAGTAGTATTCGGGGAGACACTGAAGCTTTCTTT. Protein sequence: CASSIRGDTEAFF.

The J gene is TRBJ1-2, the V gene TRBV28; D is uncertain. The germline V gene has CDR1 MDHEN and CDR2 SYDVKM. The CDR3 sequence is 12 residues long. The ends were cut back, 7 bases at V and 4 bases at J, with 10 bases in the middle. The chain's CDR3 is CASKAQSYGYTF. The DNA of the CDR3 is TGTGCCAGCAAGGCACAGTCCTATGGCTACACCTTC.

In this sample, this clone turned up once. The chain is built from TRBV28 and TRBJ1-3; D possibly corresponds to TRBD1 (5 bases). The CDR3 has 15 amino acids. Deletions cut 2 bases from V and 3 bases from J, with 11 bases between. Germline CDR1 MDHEN, CDR2 SYDVKM. The CDR3 reads CASSLRGASGNTIYF. The CDR3 DNA is TGTGCCAGCAGTTTAAGGGGCGCAAGTGGAAACACCATATATTTT.

This clone has only one observation. This chain uses TRBV28 with TRBJ1-5; D may be TRBD1 (6 bases). Germline V gene data show CDR1 as MDHEN and CDR2 as SYDVKM. This CDR3 is built from 12 residues. With 11 bases removed from V and 1 base from J, the gap between germline ends came to 9 bases. This chain's CDR3 is CAGRGSNQPQHF. The CDR3 nucleotides are TGTGCCGGGAGGGGGAGCAATCAGCCCCAGCATTTT.

The rearrangement links TRBV2 to TRBJ1-1, with 8 bases identical to TRBD1. The V gene end was trimmed by 3 bases and the J gene end by 10 bases; junction bases not matched to a gene: 4. The CDR3 is 12 amino acids. Per germline, CDR1 SNHLY and CDR2 FYNNEI. CDR3 region: CASSESTGAAFF. DNA of the CDR3: TGTGCCAGCAGTGAGTCGACAGGGGCAGCTTTCTTT.

This sequence joins TRBV18 and TRBJ2-7, with D maybe TRBD2 (5 bases). V lost 0 bases and J lost 7, with 22 bases in between. The CDR3 runs to 17 residues. CDR1 is KGHSH and CDR2 is LQKENI in the germline V gene. For the CDR3, the DNA is TGTGCCAGCTCACCACCGGCCGGGTCCCATCCTACGGGGGAGCAGTACTTC. It translates to CASSPPAGSHPTGEQYF.

The genes are TRBV24-1 and TRBJ1-1, with D unclear. From germline, CDR1 is KGHDR and CDR2 SFDVKD. The CDR3 length is 14 residues. V was shortened by 0 bases and J by 8 bases, with 12 bases between the two germline ends. CDR3 DNA sequence: TGTGCCACCAGTGATTTGCCTCGGTCCTCCGAAGCTTTCTTT. As protein: CATSDLPRSSEAFF.

This chain joins TRBV7-6 and TRBJ2-7; 9 nucleotides agree with TRBD2. The CDR3 covers 15 residues. Germline loops: CDR1 SGHVS, CDR2 FNYEAQ. V gave up 1 base and J gave up 7 bases; unmatched junction bases: 8. CDR3 DNA sequence: TGTGCCAGCAGCTTAGTTGGCGGGGGGGCAGGAGAGCAGTACTTC. It translates to CASSLVGGGAGEQYF.

The genes are TRBV4-3 and TRBJ1-6, with a tentative D call TRBD1 (6 bases). Germline V gene lookup returns CDR1 LGHNA and CDR2 YSLEER. The CDR3 extends over 15 amino acids. The V gene lost 0 bases and the J gene lost 10 bases, with 13 bases spanning the gap. The CDR3 loop reads CASSQDPTGQSPLHF. In DNA form, the CDR3 reads TGCGCCAGCAGCCAAGATCCCACAGGGCAATCACCCCTCCACTTT.

The chain carries TRBV19 and TRBJ2-1; 7 nucleotides align to TRBD1. The CDR3 contains 14 residues. Unmatched junction bases numbered 10, after V lost 7 bases and J lost 7 bases. The V gene's germline CDR1 is LNHDA and CDR2 SQIVND (reference sequence). The DNA for the CDR3 is TGTGCCAGTACCATCAGGGGGATGGAGAATGAGCAGTTCTTC. Translating gives CASTIRGMENEQFF.

The chain uses TRBV2 and TRBJ1-1; D might be TRBD1 (6 bases). CDR1 SNHLY and CDR2 FYNNEI come from the germline V gene. V lost 8 bases to trimming and J lost 7 bases, with 23 bases between them. The CDR3 runs 15 residues. This chain's CDR3 is CASSYAGGFLSEAFF. The CDR3 DNA reads as TGTGCCAGCTCCTACGCTGGGGGCTTCCTCAGTGAAGCTTTCTTT.